This T cell receptor beta chain was profiled in a study of shared T cell receptors in the human thymus. Profiled with immunoSEQ multiplex PCR; TCRdb holds only in-frame clones, not every one. Of 700,000 or so clones in the sample, 80% to 90% were seen once. Germline values: CDR1 SGHAT, CDR2 FQNNGV. CDR3 length equals 16 residues. The V end was cut by 0 bases, the J end by 6 bases, with 12 bases between. In addition, the sample was reused for a study of human thymus T cells.

The sequenced material came from thymocytes. The sequence came from a girl less than two years old with a congenital heart defect. The J gene is TRBJ1-6, the V gene TRBV11-2, with D possibly TRBD1 on 5 matching bases. The CDR3 is CASSLDRAGPNSPLHF. CDR3 nucleotides: TGTGCCAGCAGCTTAGATAGAGCAGGGCCTAATTCACCCCTCCACTTT.